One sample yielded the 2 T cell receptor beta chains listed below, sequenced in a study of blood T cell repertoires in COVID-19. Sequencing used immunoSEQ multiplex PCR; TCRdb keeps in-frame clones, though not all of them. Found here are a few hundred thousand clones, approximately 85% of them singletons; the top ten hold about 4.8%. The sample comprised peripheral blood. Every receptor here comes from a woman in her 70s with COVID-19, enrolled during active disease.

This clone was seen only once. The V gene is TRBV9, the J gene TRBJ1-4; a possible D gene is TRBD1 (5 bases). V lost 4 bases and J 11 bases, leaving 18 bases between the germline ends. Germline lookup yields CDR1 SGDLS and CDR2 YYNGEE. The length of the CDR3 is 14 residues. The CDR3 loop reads CASSQRDGVDKLFF. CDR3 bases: TGTGCCAGCAGCCAGCGGGACGGGGTGGACAAACTGTTTTTT.

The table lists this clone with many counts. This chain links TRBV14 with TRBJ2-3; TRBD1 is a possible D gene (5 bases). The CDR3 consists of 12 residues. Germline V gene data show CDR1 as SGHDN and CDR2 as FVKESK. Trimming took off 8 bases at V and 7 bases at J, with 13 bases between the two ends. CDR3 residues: CASSPRGYTQYF. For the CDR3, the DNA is TGTGCCAGCTCCCCAAGGGGTTATACGCAGTATTTT. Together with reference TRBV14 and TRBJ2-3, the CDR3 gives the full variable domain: EAGVTQFPSHSVIEKGQTVTLRCDPISGHDNLYWYRRVMGKEIKFLLHFVKESKQDESGMPNNRFLAERTGGTYSTLKVQPAELEDSGVYFCASSPRGYTQYFGPGTRLTVL.